Presented here are 14 T cell receptor beta chains from one specimen sequenced in a study of somatic mutations in cytotoxic T cells in rheumatoid arthritis. Profiling relied on immunoSEQ multiplex PCR, and the TCRdb table lists in-frame clones only, not all of them. The sample contains around 9,000 clones, about 74% of which appear only once. Sequenced input: CD8+ T cells sorted from blood. The receptors here all came from an adult with rheumatoid arthritis.

The sample holds one count of this clone. The chain uses TRBV10-3 and TRBJ2-1; the D is unclear. Germline V gene lookup returns CDR1 ENHRY and CDR2 SYGVKD. Trimming pared 2 bases from V and 5 bases from J, leaving 7 bases between. This CDR3 spans 13 amino acids. CDR3 residues: CAISEVTHNEQFF. Here the CDR3 DNA reads TGTGCCATCAGTGAGGTGACCCACAATGAGCAGTTCTTC.

V gene TRBV5-6 combines with J gene TRBJ2-7, with D maybe TRBD1 (6 bases). Germline V gene sequence: CDR1 SGHDT, CDR2 YYEEEE. This CDR3 contains 14 residues. Trimming cost V 2 bases and J 1 base, with 10 bases left between them. CDR3 bases: TGTGCCAGCAGCTTCAGGACAGCATCCTACGAGCAGTACTTC. This translates into CASSFRTASYEQYF.

CDR3: CASSPSGTGELFF. For the CDR3, the DNA is TGTGCCAGCAGCCCCAGCGGTACCGGGGAGCTGTTTTTT. J is TRBJ2-2 and V is TRBV13; tentative D call: TRBD2 (5 bases). V shed 5 bases and J shed 5 bases, with 9 bases lying between them. The CDR3 totals 13 residues. The germline gives CDR1 PRHDT, CDR2 FYEKMQ (reference sequence).

This rearrangement joins TRBV5-6 to TRBJ1-1, with D unclear. Between the trimmed V and J ends, which lost 1 base and 5 bases, there was a span of 9 bases. The CDR3 is 13 residues long. CDR1 is SGHDT, CDR2 YYEEEE, per germline. The CDR3 DNA is TGTGCCAGCAGCTTGCCGCCGCGGACTGAAGCTTTCTTT. Its translation: CASSLPPRTEAFF.

The chain is built from TRBV7-8 and TRBJ1-2; 7 bases are shared with TRBD1. Per germline, CDR1 SGHVS and CDR2 FQNEAQ. The V and J ends lost 7 bases and 0 bases, in that order; junction bases with no gene match: 8. CDR3 length equals 15 residues. This CDR3 reads CASKGGTAPNYGYTF. The CDR3, as DNA: TGTGCCAGCAAGGGTGGGACAGCTCCTAACTATGGCTACACCTTC.

V usage is TRBV5-8 and J usage is TRBJ2-3; tentative D call: TRBD2 (5 bases). This CDR3 is built from 13 residues. Trimming pared 4 bases from V and 7 bases from J, leaving 13 bases between. Germline lookup yields CDR1 SGHTS and CDR2 YDEGEE. The CDR3 DNA is TGTGCCAGCAGCCCACTAGGGCCCTATACGCAGTATTTT. As protein: CASSPLGPYTQYF. Full variable domain (remainder filled in from reference TRBV5-8 and TRBJ2-3): EAGVTQSPTHLIKTRGQQATLRCSPISGHTSVYWYQQALGLGLQFLLWYDEGEERNRGNFPPRFSGRQFPNYSSELNVNALELEDSALYLCASSPLGPYTQYFGPGTRLTVL.

The chain carries TRBV7-3 and TRBJ2-1, with TRBD2 matching 15 bases. The CDR3 contains 15 residues. V lost 5 bases to trimming and J lost 9 bases; unmatched junction nucleotides: 5. CDR1 is SGHTA and CDR2 is FQGTGA in the germline V gene. CDR3 protein: CASSRGLAGGSEQFF. The DNA of the CDR3 is TGTGCCAGCAGCCGGGGACTAGCGGGAGGAAGTGAGCAGTTCTTC.

The V and J genes are TRBV5-6 and TRBJ2-3; no reliable D call. V was trimmed by 2 bases and J by 5 bases, leaving 6 bases between them. The CDR3 contains 12 residues. Germline-derived CDR1 and CDR2 are SGHDT and YYEEEE. The CDR3 loop reads CASSLTEDTQYF. The CDR3 DNA follows: TGTGCCAGCAGCTTAACTGAAGATACGCAGTATTTT.

The rearrangement links TRBV19 to TRBJ1-6; 10 nucleotides align to TRBD1. The V segment lost 5 bases and the J segment 11 bases; nucleotides outside the gene matches: 9. Germline V gives CDR1 LNHDA, CDR2 SQIVND (reference sequence). The CDR3 contains 15 residues. The CDR3 region is CASSYSGTGETPLHF. DNA of the CDR3: TGTGCCAGTAGTTACTCCGGGACAGGGGAAACACCCCTCCACTTT.

This chain joins TRBV5-1 and TRBJ1-4, with unresolved D. Trimming took off 0 bases at V and 0 bases at J, with 9 bases between the two ends. The CDR3 spans 16 residues. CDR1 SGHRS and CDR2 YFSETQ come from the germline V gene. The CDR3 DNA reads as TGCGCCAGCAGCTTGGCCGGCACAACAACTAATGAAAAACTGTTTTTT. Its protein is CASSLAGTTTNEKLFF.

This chain uses TRBV30 with TRBJ2-7; D gene uncertain. The CDR3 totals 14 residues. Looked up from germline, CDR1 is GTSNPN and CDR2 is SVGIG (reference sequence). V lost 4 bases, J lost 0 bases, and 13 bases lay in between. CDR3 bases: TGTGCCTGGACCAACTATTATAGCTCCTACGAGCAGTACTTC. This sequence encodes CAWTNYYSSYEQYF. Full variable domain (remainder filled in from reference TRBV30 and TRBJ2-7): SQTIHQWPATLVQPVGSPLSLECTVEGTSNPNLYWYRQAAGRGLQLLFYSVGIGQISSEVPQNLSASRPQDRQFILSSKKLLLSDSGFYLCAWTNYYSSYEQYFGPGTRLTVT.

CDR3 sequence reads: CASSPSQDPGNTIYF. CDR3 coding DNA: TGTGCCAGCAGCCCATCTCAGGACCCTGGAAACACCATATATTTT. The chain carries TRBV5-4 and TRBJ1-3; D is undetermined. V dropped 4 bases and J dropped 2 bases, with 13 bases sitting between them. Germline V CDR1 and CDR2: SGHNT, YYREEE (reference sequence). This CDR3 comprises 15 residues.

The chain couples TRBV21-1 to TRBJ1-1; TRBD1, the table's D call, lacks a check against the DNA. TRBV21-1 is described as a pseudogene. The CDR3 extends over 15 amino acids. As DNA, the CDR3 is TGTGCCAGCAGCAAATCCCACAGGGGGAACACTGAAGCTTTCTTT. This encodes CASSKSHRGNTEAFF.

The CDR3 DNA reads TGTGCCAGCACCCCTGGACCCTTTGGAGCTTTCTTT. Translating it yields CASTPGPFGAFF. The chain is built from TRBV7-9 and TRBJ1-1; D gene uncertain. Trimming removed 7 bases at V and 10 bases at J, with 16 bases between. The germline V gene has CDR1 SEHNR and CDR2 FQNEAQ (reference sequence). This CDR3 has 12 residues.